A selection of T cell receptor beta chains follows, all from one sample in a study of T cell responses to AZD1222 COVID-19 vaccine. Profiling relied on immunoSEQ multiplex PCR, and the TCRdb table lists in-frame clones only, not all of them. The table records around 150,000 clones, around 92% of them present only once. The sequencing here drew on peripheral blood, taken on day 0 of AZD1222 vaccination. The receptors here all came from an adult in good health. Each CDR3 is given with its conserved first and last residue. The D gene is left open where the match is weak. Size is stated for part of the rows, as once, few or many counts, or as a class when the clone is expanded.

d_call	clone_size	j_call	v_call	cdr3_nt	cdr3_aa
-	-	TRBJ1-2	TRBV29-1	TGCAGCGTTGAAAGGAGCCCCAGGGGCGGCTATGGCTACACCTTC	CSVERSPRGGYGYTF
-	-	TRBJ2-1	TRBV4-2	TGTGCCAGCAGCCAAGTCCCCCAGATGTACGGGGTCGAGGACCTTTTGGATGAGCAGTTCTTC	CASSQVPQMYGVEDLLDEQFF
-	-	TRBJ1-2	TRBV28	TGTGCCAGCAGCCGGGTGACGGATTCCTATGGCTACACCTTC	CASSRVTDSYGYTF
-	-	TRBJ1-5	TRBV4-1	TGCGCCAGCAGCCCCCGACCCCTAGGCAATCAGCCCCAGCATTTT	CASSPRPLGNQPQHF
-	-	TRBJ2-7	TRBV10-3	TGTGCCATCACCCCTGAACAGGTTCCCTCCTACGAGCAGTACTTC	CAITPEQVPSYEQYF
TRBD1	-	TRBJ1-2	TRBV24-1	TGTGCCACCAGTGACCCCGGGACAGGGGATGGCTACACCTTC	CATSDPGTGDGYTF
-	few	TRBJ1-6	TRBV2	TGTGCCAGCAGTGGCGGAACCTATAATTCACCCCTCCACTTT	CASSGGTYNSPLHF
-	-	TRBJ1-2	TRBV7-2	TGTGCCAGCAGCTTAGCCAGCCCCATAGTTGGCTACACCTTC	CASSLASPIVGYTF
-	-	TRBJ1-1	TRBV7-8	TGTGCCAGCAGCAGGACAGTGAACACTGAAGCTTTCTTT	CASSRTVNTEAFF
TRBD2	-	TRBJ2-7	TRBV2	TGTGCCAGCAGTGGACTAGCGGGACCAAACTACGAGCAGTACTTC	CASSGLAGPNYEQYF
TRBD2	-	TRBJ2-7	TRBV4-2	TGTGCCAGCAGCCAAGATCATAATAGCGGGAGGGAGCAGTACTTC	CASSQDHNSGREQYF
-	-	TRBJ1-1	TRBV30	TGTGCCTGGAGTGGGGTGGAAGAAGCTTTCTTT	CAWSGVEEAFF
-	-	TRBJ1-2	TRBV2	TGTGCCAGCGTCCGGGACATAAATGGCTACACCTTC	CASVRDINGYTF
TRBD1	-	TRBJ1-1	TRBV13	TGTGCCAGCAGCTTAGGGACAGGGGGCCCGAACACTGAAGCTTTCTTT	CASSLGTGGPNTEAFF
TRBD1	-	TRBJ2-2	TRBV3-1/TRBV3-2	TGTGCCAGCAGCCCGGACGGGTCAGGGGGTTCGTGGGAGCTGTTTTTT	CASSPDGSGGSWELFF
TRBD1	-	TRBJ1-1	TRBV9	TGTGCCAGCAGCGACGGGACAGCCATGAACACTGAAGCTTTCTTT	CASSDGTAMNTEAFF
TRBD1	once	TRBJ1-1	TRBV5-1	TGCGCCAGCAGCTTGGCAGGGGGCTTGAACACTGAAGCTTTCTTT	CASSLAGGLNTEAFF
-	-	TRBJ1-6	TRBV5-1	TGCGCCAGCAGCCTGGCAGGGGCACGGTATAATTCACCCCTCCACTTT	CASSLAGARYNSPLHF
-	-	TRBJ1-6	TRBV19	TGTGCCAGTCGCCTTGCTGGGAGCGAGTCTTCACCCCTCCACTTT	CASRLAGSESSPLHF
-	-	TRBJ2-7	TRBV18	TGTGCCAGCTCACCACATCAAGCGGTAGACCACGAGCAGTACTTC	CASSPHQAVDHEQYF
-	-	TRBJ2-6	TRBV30	TGTGCCTCCCCCGGCGTAGGCAGGGGACTCTCTGGGGCCAACGTCCTGACTTTC	CASPGVGRGLSGANVLTF
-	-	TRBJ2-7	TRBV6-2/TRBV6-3	TGTGCCAGCAGTCTTCGAGACAGGAGCTCCTACGAGCAGTACTTC	CASSLRDRSSYEQYF
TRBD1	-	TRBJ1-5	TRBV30	TGTGCCTGGAGTCCCAGGACAGGTCTTCAGCCCCAGCATTTT	CAWSPRTGLQPQHF
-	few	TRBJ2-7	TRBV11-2	TGTGCCAGCAGCTTAGAAAACAGTGGAGAGCAGTACTTC	CASSLENSGEQYF
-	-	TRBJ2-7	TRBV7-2	TGTGCCAGCAGCTTCTCCTACGAGCAGTACTTC	CASSFSYEQYF
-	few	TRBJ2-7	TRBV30	TGTGCCTGGATCCCCCACAGGTCCGTAAGAACGACCTACGAGCAGTACTTC	CAWIPHRSVRTTYEQYF
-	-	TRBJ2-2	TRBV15	TGTGCCACCAGCACCACCGGGGAGCTGTTTTTT	CATSTTGELFF
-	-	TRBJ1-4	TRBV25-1	TGTGCCAGCGGAAACAGGGAGCTAAATGAAAAACTGTTTTTT	CASGNRELNEKLFF
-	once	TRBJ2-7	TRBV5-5	TGTGCCAGCAGCTTGGCGGGGGCCGAATCCTACTACGAGCAGTACTTC	CASSLAGAESYYEQYF
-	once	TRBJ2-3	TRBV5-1	TGCGCCAGTAACGACTATACAGATACGCAGTATTTT	CASNDYTDTQYF
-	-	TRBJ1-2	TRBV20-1	TGCAGTGCTAGTGGCAGCCTTCTAGGGGGCTACACCTTC	CSASGSLLGGYTF
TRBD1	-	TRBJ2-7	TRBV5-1	TGCGCCAGCAGCTCGCCGGGACAGGGGGCAGGTGAGCAGTACTTC	CASSSPGQGAGEQYF
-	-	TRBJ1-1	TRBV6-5	TGTGCCAGCAGTTACGGAGGGTACACTGAAGCTTTCTTT	CASSYGGYTEAFF
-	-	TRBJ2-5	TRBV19	TGTGCCAGTAGTTTGCTGGGGGTGGGAGAGACCCAGTACTTC	CASSLLGVGETQYF
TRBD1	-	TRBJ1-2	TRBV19	TGTGCCAGTAGTGCCGGGACAGGGTTGGATGGCTACACCTTC	CASSAGTGLDGYTF
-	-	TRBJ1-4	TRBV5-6	TGTGCCAGCAGCAGCCTACGCCAGCGGGGACTTGCAACTAATGAAAAACTGTTTTTT	CASSSLRQRGLATNEKLFF
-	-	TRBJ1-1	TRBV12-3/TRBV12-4	TGTGCCAGCAGTTTGCCCCCGCGCGCTGAAGCTTTCTTT	CASSLPPRAEAFF
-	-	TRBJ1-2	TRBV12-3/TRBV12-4	TGTGCCAGTGGGGGCGCCAACTATGGCTACACCTTC	CASGGANYGYTF
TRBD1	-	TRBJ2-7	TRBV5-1	TGCGCCAGCAGCACGGGACAGGAGGCCTACGAGCAGTACTTC	CASSTGQEAYEQYF
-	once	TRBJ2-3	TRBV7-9	TGTGCCAGCAGCTTGCCGGGGCTAACAGATACGCAGTATTTT	CASSLPGLTDTQYF
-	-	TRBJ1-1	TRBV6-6	TGTGCCAGCAGTCGGACAGAGAACACTGAAGCTTTCTTT	CASSRTENTEAFF
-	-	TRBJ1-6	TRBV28	TGTGCCAGCAGCCCCGGACGGTATAATTCACCCCTCCACTTT	CASSPGRYNSPLHF
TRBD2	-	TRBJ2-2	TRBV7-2	TGTGCCAGCAGCGCGCTAGCGGACACCGGGGAGCTGTTTTTT	CASSALADTGELFF
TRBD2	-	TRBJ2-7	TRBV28	TGTGCCAGCGCGGGACTAGTCCCCTACGAGCAGTACTTC	CASAGLVPYEQYF
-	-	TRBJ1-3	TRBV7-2	TGTGCCAGCAGCTTAAGTGGGGGGGCCTCTGGAAACACCATATATTTT	CASSLSGGASGNTIYF
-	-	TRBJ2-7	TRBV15	TGTGCCACCAGCAGAGGACCTAGGAGCTCCTACGAGCAGTACTTC	CATSRGPRSSYEQYF
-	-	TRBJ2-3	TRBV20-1	TGCAGTGCTAGTGGGACGGCCCCACCGCAGTATTTT	CSASGTAPPQYF
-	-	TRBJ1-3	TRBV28	TGTGCCAGCGGACCCCTGGGAGGGAGCTCTGGAAACACCATATATTTT	CASGPLGGSSGNTIYF
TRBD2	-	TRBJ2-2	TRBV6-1	TGTGCCAGCAGTGAAGTGGGACTAGCAATGAACACCGGGGAGCTGTTTTTT	CASSEVGLAMNTGELFF
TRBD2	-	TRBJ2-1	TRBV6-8	TGTGCCAGCAGCTCCCTCGGGGATCTAGCGGGAGGGCCGAATGAGCAGTTCTTC	CASSSLGDLAGGPNEQFF
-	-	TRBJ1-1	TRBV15	TGTGCCACCAGCAGGACCGAGAAAATGAACACTGAAGCTTTCTTT	CATSRTEKMNTEAFF
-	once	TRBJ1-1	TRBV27	TGTGCCAGCAGTCCGGGGAGGAACACTGAAGCTTTCTTT	CASSPGRNTEAFF
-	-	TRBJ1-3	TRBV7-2	TGTGCCAGCAGCCCCCCTAGTGGCAACACCATATATTTT	CASSPPSGNTIYF
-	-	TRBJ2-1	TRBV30	TGTGCCTGGAGTGTACACTACGGGTACAATGAGCAGTTCTTC	CAWSVHYGYNEQFF
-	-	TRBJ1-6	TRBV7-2	TGTGCCAGCAGCTTAGGACGCGGGGGGGTCGGATCACCCCTCCACTTT	CASSLGRGGVGSPLHF
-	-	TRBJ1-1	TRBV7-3	TGTGCCAGCAGCTTAGAATCGAACACTGAAGCTTTCTTT	CASSLESNTEAFF
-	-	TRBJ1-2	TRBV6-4	TGTGCCAGCAGTGACCACCAGGATGAAGGTAACTATGGCTACACCTTC	CASSDHQDEGNYGYTF
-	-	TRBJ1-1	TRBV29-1	TGCAGCGTTGTCGGGAGGGGGGACACTGAAGCTTTCTTT	CSVVGRGDTEAFF
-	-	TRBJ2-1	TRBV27	TGTGCCAGCAGCCCGGGACTGACGTACAATGAGCAGTTCTTC	CASSPGLTYNEQFF